This T cell receptor (beta chain) was documented in a study of shared clonotypes between healthy human individuals (dated by TCRdb to the early 2020s). About the study as a whole: The cohort comprised a couple of women and a few men aged 18 to 49 years. To estimate repertoire size and how much clonotypes are shared between individuals, the study performed deep sequencing of blood TCR repertoires from roughly five healthy adults. To increase sequencing depth and limit assay-specific biases, different laboratories used diverse techniques to prepare libraries and sequence TCR repertoires. Each donor's leukapheresis produced roughly between roughly 0.94 and 9.5 billion PBMCs. Results the study describes overall, beyond this receptor: Sampling was restricted to blood, and TCR repertoires in tissues likely differ from the TCR repertoires found in blood. Pairwise subsampling led to the expectation that sequencing depth would affect the degree of clonotype sharing among donors. The genetic and exposure-history diversity represented was limited by the small number of donors.

Using the deep immunoSEQ assay, TCR CDR3 regions were amplified from genomic DNA by multiplex PCR. Extracted genomic DNA from each cell subset was distributed evenly across all wells of several immunoSEQ 96-well plates, and each plate was treated as a replicate. For unsorted PBMC, around 300 ng of genomic DNA, equivalent to around 30,000 T cell genomes, went into each replicate PCR. Unsorted PBMC genomic DNA was sequenced across ten immunoSEQ deep assay plates. The purified libraries were quantified using a Qubit 3.0 fluorometer, sized with a Bioanalyzer 2100, and then quantified again using the KAPA Library Quantification kit. Every immunoSEQ 96-well plate was sequenced on a dedicated single-read 150-cycle Illumina NextSeq 550 flow cell. Per the authors' processing: Because the immunoSEQ output held only junctional sequences and lacked quality scores, the filtering could not match the filtering applied to full-length reads. Sequences were annotated with PyIR, a Python wrapper for IgBLAST v1.9, using IMGT germline references to assign V/J genes and CDR3. Reads were removed for weak V/J assignments (E-value above 1e-6), missing CDR3, stop codons, out-of-frame junctions, or ambiguous translated residues. A V3J clonotype was defined by an identical inferred V gene, J gene, and CDR3 amino acid sequence. The percentage overlap between two repertoires was calculated by dividing the number of shared unique clonotypes by the size of the smaller repertoire. Richness of each repertoire was evaluated using RTK rarefaction, the Chao1 estimator, and Recon v2.1 estimates of unobserved clonotypes. TCRdb took over this immuneACCESS table, retaining in-frame rearrangements with V and J assigned. Such tables are incomplete; in checked studies, under half of the missing clones stem from an unresolved V gene, and the remainder is unexplained. V, J and clone size derive from that table, while D and trimming were established from the DNA sequence. This sample holds 450,000 to 650,000 clones; around 76% were observed only once. The top ten clones comprise more than 10% of the sample.

Donors were healthy HIV-negative adults with no recently reported acute infections or vaccinations. Every donor was a Caucasian adult living in Nashville, Tennessee, USA. For unsorted samples, about 90 million PBMCs were counted and genomic DNA was extracted with the QIAamp DNA Blood Mini kit. Blood was collected by leukapheresis, and PBMCs were isolated by Ficoll-Histopaque density gradient centrifugation and then cryopreserved in liquid nitrogen vapor phase. For this clone: Its specific antigen is unknown. Base quality data are lacking; no much larger clone is found one base away.

From the cysteine up to the phenylalanine, the CDR3 has a length of 16 residues. Kept here is only the CDR3 DNA, which spans 48 bases and is read in frame from base 1. Based on the germline V gene, the CDR1 and CDR2 sequences are SQVTM and ANQGSEA. V loses 6 bases, J loses 0 bases, and the germline ends lie 17 bases apart. This clonotype was obtained from a woman aged 40-49 years in good health. Some clones in this sample may be carry-over from other donors' samples. The specimen sequenced was PBMCs. The V and J genes are TRBV29-1 and TRBJ2-2; the D gene could be TRBD1 or TRBD2, each one agreeing over 5 bases. The sequenced DNA is TGCAGCGTCCTCCGGGACGGAAACCCGAACACCGGGGAGCTGTTTTTT. Its translation is CSVLRDGNPNTGELFF.